These 8 T cell receptor beta chains share one sample of origin, sequenced in a study of blood T cell repertoires in COVID-19 (dated by TCRdb to the early 2020s). Library creation used the immunoSEQ multiplex PCR assay. TCRdb took over this immuneACCESS table, retaining in-frame rearrangements with V and J assigned. Such tables are incomplete; in checked studies, under half of the missing clones stem from an unresolved V gene, and the remainder is unexplained. Across this sample there are approximately 360,000 clones, with 90% seen only once. The ten largest clones capture 5% to 8.5% of the sample. Material for sequencing was peripheral blood. The receptors come from a man aged 18 to 30 with active or convalescent COVID-19.

The V gene is TRBV28, the J gene TRBJ1-1; tentative D call: TRBD1 (5 bases). The length of the CDR3 is 16 residues. Deletions cut 5 bases from V and 6 bases from J, with 22 bases between. Germline V lookup: CDR1 MDHEN, CDR2 SYDVKM. CDR3 sequence (DNA): TGTGCCAGCAGTCGAAATACCCAAGGGGCGTTCGCTGAAGCTTTCTTT. This encodes CASSRNTQGAFAEAFF.

The chain employs TRBV29-1 and TRBJ2-5; TRBD1 agrees at 9 bases. The CDR3 covers 12 residues. Germline CDR1 and CDR2: SQVTM and ANQGSEA. V was pared by 7 bases and J by 10 bases, with 10 bases of the junction left unmatched. For the CDR3, the DNA is TGCAGCGCCCATGTCCCGGGACAGGGCCAGTACTTC. Its translation is CSAHVPGQGQYF.

The rearrangement uses TRBV29-1 and TRBJ1-3; D remains ambiguous. Deletions cut 6 bases from V and 4 bases from J, with 13 bases between. Germline V gene lookup returns CDR1 SQVTM and CDR2 ANQGSEA. The CDR3 extends over 13 amino acids. CDR3 loop: CSVPVGGGNTIYF. The DNA for the CDR3 is TGCAGCGTGCCCGTCGGCGGCGGAAACACCATATATTTT.

This clone was seen a single time. This chain uses TRBV9 with TRBJ1-1, with D uncertain. V was pared by 0 bases and J by 4 bases, with 13 bases between. The CDR3 covers 15 residues. Per germline, CDR1 SGDLS and CDR2 YYNGEE. CDR3 sequence reads: CASSVAGVAGTEAFF. The CDR3 nucleotides are TGTGCCAGCAGCGTAGCGGGAGTCGCGGGCACTGAAGCTTTCTTT.

The chain links TRBV28 to TRBJ1-1; D gene ambiguous. CDR3 length: 13 amino acids. V lost 3 bases and J lost 5, with 10 bases in between. Per germline, CDR1 MDHEN and CDR2 SYDVKM. CDR3 residues: CASSLVPGTEAFF. In DNA, the CDR3 is TGTGCCAGCAGTTTGGTCCCCGGGACTGAAGCTTTCTTT.

V gene TRBV27 combines with J gene TRBJ1-5; D might be TRBD1 (6 bases). Germline CDR1 MNHEY, CDR2 SMNVEV (reference sequence). V lost 4 bases, J lost 7 bases, and 17 bases lay in between. The CDR3 has 15 residues. The DNA of the CDR3 is TGTGCCAGCAGTTCCTACAGGGATTACAGACAGCCCCAGCATTTT. It codes for CASSSYRDYRQPQHF.

This chain connects TRBV6-6 to TRBJ2-3, with a weak D call TRBD1 (7 bases). The germline V gene has CDR1 MNHNY and CDR2 SVGAGI (reference sequence). V was trimmed by 7 bases and J by 1 base, leaving 15 bases between them. There are 15 residues in the CDR3. The CDR3 coding sequence is TGTGCCAGCAAAAGAGGGGGCGGGGGCACAGATACGCAGTATTTT. It translates to CASKRGGGGTDTQYF.

This clone has only one observation. The chain recombines TRBV28 with TRBJ2-1; 15 bases map to TRBD2. Germline assignment: CDR1 MDHEN and CDR2 SYDVKM. V lost 7 bases to trimming and J lost 4 bases; unmatched junction nucleotides: 11. The CDR3 spans 18 residues. CDR3 nucleotides: TGTGCCAGCAAACCGGGACTAGCGGGAGGTAGGGTTTACAATGAGCAGTTCTTC. As protein: CASKPGLAGGRVYNEQFF.